A selection of T cell receptor beta chains follows, all from one sample in a study of cytomegalovirus exposure and HLA in healthy donors. Libraries were prepared by immunoSEQ multiplex PCR; TCRdb keeps only in-frame clonotypes and omits some of them. There are about 200,000 clones in the sample; approximately 86% occur only once, and roughly 2.8% lies in the top ten. Sequenced sample: PBMCs. Every receptor here comes from a woman under 30 in good health and CMV-seronegative. The CDR3 runs from the conserved cysteine through the conserved F or W. The D gene is left open where the match is weak. Some rows mark clone size as missing; the rest say once, few, many or name a class of expanded clone.

d_gene: -; v_gene: TRBV7-2; j_gene: TRBJ2-2; abundance: -; CDR3aa: CASSNREQDTGELFF; CDR3nt: TGTGCCAGCAGCAATCGAGAGCAGGACACCGGGGAGCTGTTTTTT
d_gene: -; v_gene: TRBV10-1; j_gene: TRBJ1-2; abundance: few; CDR3aa: CASSESVSYGYTF; CDR3nt: TGCGCCAGCAGTGAGTCCGTGAGCTATGGCTACACCTTC
d_gene: TRBD1; v_gene: TRBV5-1; j_gene: TRBJ1-4; abundance: -; CDR3aa: CASSHGQGAEKLFF; CDR3nt: TGCGCCAGCAGCCACGGACAGGGGGCAGAAAAACTGTTTTTT
d_gene: -; v_gene: TRBV18; j_gene: TRBJ1-1; abundance: -; CDR3aa: CASSPRRDRPEAFF; CDR3nt: TGTGCCAGCTCACCACGGAGGGACCGACCTGAAGCTTTCTTT
d_gene: -; v_gene: TRBV28; j_gene: TRBJ2-1; abundance: -; CDR3aa: CASSTFNEQFF; CDR3nt: TGTGCCAGCAGTACTTTCAATGAGCAGTTCTTC
d_gene: -; v_gene: TRBV27; j_gene: TRBJ2-1; abundance: -; CDR3aa: CASSSPLRHEQFF; CDR3nt: TGTGCCAGCAGTTCCCCGCTCAGGCATGAGCAGTTCTTC
d_gene: TRBD1; v_gene: TRBV5-4; j_gene: TRBJ1-1; abundance: -; CDR3aa: CASSSPQGMNTEAFF; CDR3nt: TGTGCCAGCAGCTCTCCACAGGGGATGAACACTGAAGCTTTCTTT
d_gene: -; v_gene: TRBV10-1; j_gene: TRBJ2-6; abundance: -; CDR3aa: CASRGFSGANVLTF; CDR3nt: TGCGCCAGCCGGGGTTTCTCTGGGGCCAACGTCCTGACTTTC
d_gene: -; v_gene: TRBV4-1; j_gene: TRBJ2-1; abundance: -; CDR3aa: CASSRMGRLVEQFF; CDR3nt: TGCGCCAGCAGCCGAATGGGGAGGTTAGTTGAGCAGTTCTTC
d_gene: TRBD2; v_gene: TRBV10-2; j_gene: TRBJ2-7; abundance: -; CDR3aa: CASSRTSGSYEQYF; CDR3nt: TGCGCCAGCAGTCGGACTAGCGGGAGCTACGAGCAGTACTTC
d_gene: -; v_gene: TRBV27; j_gene: TRBJ2-7; abundance: -; CDR3aa: CASSPPGASGAYEQYF; CDR3nt: TGTGCCAGCAGCCCTCCAGGGGCTAGCGGAGCCTACGAGCAGTACTTC
d_gene: TRBD2; v_gene: TRBV27; j_gene: TRBJ2-3; abundance: -; CDR3aa: CASAWREAPDTQYF; CDR3nt: TGTGCCAGCGCTTGGCGGGAGGCCCCAGATACGCAGTATTTT
d_gene: TRBD2; v_gene: TRBV15; j_gene: TRBJ2-1; abundance: -; CDR3aa: CATSGEGTSGRVEQFF; CDR3nt: TGTGCCACCAGCGGGGAAGGAACTAGCGGGAGAGTTGAGCAGTTCTTC
d_gene: -; v_gene: TRBV9; j_gene: TRBJ2-2; abundance: -; CDR3aa: CASSVGWKEGTGELFF; CDR3nt: TGTGCCAGCAGCGTCGGATGGAAGGAGGGGACCGGGGAGCTGTTTTTT
d_gene: -; v_gene: TRBV27; j_gene: TRBJ2-1; abundance: -; CDR3aa: CASSLSLELTYNEQFF; CDR3nt: TGTGCCAGCAGTTTATCTCTTGAGCTTACCTACAATGAGCAGTTCTTC
d_gene: -; v_gene: TRBV5-4; j_gene: TRBJ2-7; abundance: -; CDR3aa: CASSAGPKGGQYF; CDR3nt: TGTGCCAGCAGTGCAGGACCCAAAGGGGGGCAGTACTTC
d_gene: -; v_gene: TRBV27; j_gene: TRBJ1-1; abundance: -; CDR3aa: CASSLSPATEAFF; CDR3nt: TGTGCCAGCAGTTTATCCCCCGCGACTGAAGCTTTCTTT
d_gene: -; v_gene: TRBV7-8; j_gene: TRBJ2-7; abundance: -; CDR3aa: CASSLLPPKEEQYF; CDR3nt: TGTGCCAGCAGCTTATTGCCCCCTAAGGAGGAGCAGTACTTC
d_gene: -; v_gene: TRBV5-6; j_gene: TRBJ1-1; abundance: -; CDR3aa: CASSMITREAFF; CDR3nt: TGTGCCAGCAGCATGATTACCCGGGAAGCTTTCTTT
d_gene: -; v_gene: TRBV15; j_gene: TRBJ2-7; abundance: -; CDR3aa: CATSRADQGEQYF; CDR3nt: TGTGCCACCAGCAGAGCGGATCAGGGCGAGCAGTACTTC
d_gene: -; v_gene: TRBV27; j_gene: TRBJ2-7; abundance: -; CDR3aa: CASSSGPPYEQYF; CDR3nt: -
d_gene: -; v_gene: TRBV5-6; j_gene: TRBJ1-1; abundance: -; CDR3aa: CASSYAVANTEAFF; CDR3nt: TGTGCCAGCAGCTACGCGGTAGCTAACACTGAAGCTTTCTTT
d_gene: TRBD2; v_gene: TRBV28; j_gene: TRBJ2-3; abundance: -; CDR3aa: CASSLPLAGSTDTQYF; CDR3nt: TGTGCCAGCAGTTTACCACTAGCGGGTAGCACAGATACGCAGTATTTT
d_gene: TRBD2; v_gene: TRBV12-5; j_gene: TRBJ2-1; abundance: -; CDR3aa: CASGLAGVSYNEQFF; CDR3nt: TGTGCTAGTGGTCTAGCGGGAGTCTCCTACAATGAGCAGTTCTTC
d_gene: TRBD2; v_gene: TRBV7-6; j_gene: TRBJ2-7; abundance: many; CDR3aa: CASSLLSGRGRDEQYF; CDR3nt: TGTGCCAGCAGCCTCCTCAGCGGGAGAGGGAGGGACGAGCAGTACTTC
d_gene: -; v_gene: TRBV9; j_gene: TRBJ2-1; abundance: -; CDR3aa: CASSAVAVPYNEQFF; CDR3nt: TGTGCCAGCAGCGCCGTAGCGGTCCCCTACAATGAGCAGTTCTTC
d_gene: TRBD1; v_gene: TRBV6-4; j_gene: TRBJ2-3; abundance: -; CDR3aa: CASSETGVTDTQYF; CDR3nt: TGTGCCAGCAGTGAAACAGGGGTAACAGATACGCAGTATTTT
d_gene: -; v_gene: TRBV28; j_gene: TRBJ1-4; abundance: -; CDR3aa: CASSSYGDSVNEKLFF; CDR3nt: TGTGCCAGCAGTTCATACGGGGACTCCGTTAATGAAAAACTGTTTTTT
d_gene: -; v_gene: TRBV4-2; j_gene: TRBJ1-4; abundance: -; CDR3aa: CASSHRRNEKLFF; CDR3nt: TGTGCCAGCAGCCACAGGAGGAATGAAAAACTGTTTTTT
d_gene: -; v_gene: TRBV2; j_gene: TRBJ2-7; abundance: -; CDR3aa: CASQGYEQYF; CDR3nt: TGTGCCAGCCAGGGTTACGAGCAGTACTTC
d_gene: -; v_gene: TRBV15; j_gene: TRBJ2-7; abundance: -; CDR3aa: CATSRERTTSYEQYF; CDR3nt: TGTGCCACCAGCAGAGAAAGGACTACCTCCTACGAGCAGTACTTC
d_gene: -; v_gene: TRBV4-2; j_gene: TRBJ1-1; abundance: -; CDR3aa: CASSQDLRAAEAFF; CDR3nt: TGTGCCAGCAGCCAAGATCTGAGGGCAGCTGAAGCTTTCTTT